One and the same sample provided the 15 T cell receptor beta chains below, sequenced in a study of cytomegalovirus exposure and HLA in healthy donors. The PCR had 60 Vbeta and 13 Jbeta primers. Sequencing used immunoSEQ multiplex PCR; TCRdb keeps in-frame clones, though not all of them. The sample consists of roughly 98,000 clones, more than 70% of them appearing once. Sample: PBMCs. The receptors originated from a man younger than 30 in good health and CMV-seropositive.

This clone was detected a few times. V is TRBV14 and J is TRBJ2-1; 7 bases agree with TRBD2. Germline lookup yields CDR1 SGHDN and CDR2 FVKESK. CDR3 length: 14 residues. V shed 8 bases, J shed 6 bases, and the junction held 10 bases outside the gene matches. CDR3 nucleotides: TGTGCCAGCGCCAGTGGACTAGGAATCAATGAGCAGTTCTTC. Translated: CASASGLGINEQFF.

This chain joins TRBV16 and TRBJ1-5, with D possibly TRBD1 on 6 matching bases. Germline V gives CDR1 KGHSY, CDR2 FQNENV. The CDR3 sequence is 16 residues long. The V end was cut by 4 bases, the J end by 4 bases, with 17 bases between. CDR3 nucleotide sequence: TGTGCCAGCAGCCGCTGGAAGAGGGGGGGAAATCAGCCCCAGCATTTT. This codes for CASSRWKRGGNQPQHF.

This clone was recorded a few times. The V and J genes are TRBV4-1 and TRBJ1-2; D call uncertain. This CDR3 region has 14 residues. V lost 0 bases and J 4 bases, leaving 9 bases between the germline ends. Germline CDR1 and CDR2: MGHRA and YSYEKL. The CDR3: CASSQDIAGYGYTF. As DNA, the CDR3 is TGCGCCAGCAGCCAAGATATAGCGGGCTATGGCTACACCTTC.

This clone was seen just once. The chain recombines TRBV9 with TRBJ1-1, with D unresolved. CDR3 length equals 15 residues. Trimming stripped 0 bases from V and 4 bases from J, with 13 bases between. Germline V CDR1 and CDR2: SGDLS, YYNGEE. CDR3 sequence reads: CASSVGTVPGTEAFF. The CDR3 DNA is TGTGCCAGCAGCGTAGGCACGGTCCCGGGCACTGAAGCTTTCTTT.

The chain is built from TRBV27 and TRBJ1-2; D gene ambiguous. Germline assignment: CDR1 MNHEY and CDR2 SMNVEV (reference sequence). There are 14 residues in the CDR3. Trimming removed 5 bases at V and 3 bases at J, with 13 bases between. CDR3 DNA: TGTGCCAGCAGTGAGCGGGTGGGATACTATGGCTACACCTTC. This translates into CASSERVGYYGYTF.

V usage is TRBV2 and J usage is TRBJ2-7; 9 bases agree with TRBD2. Germline trimming cut 3 bases from V and 3 bases from J; bases unmatched to any gene: 3. This CDR3 has 14 residues. Germline CDR1 and CDR2: SNHLY and FYNNEI. CDR3 coding DNA: TGTGCCAGCAGTGATGCGGGGGGGATCTACGAGCAGTACTTC. Translated, it gives CASSDAGGIYEQYF.

The rearrangement uses TRBV6-5 and TRBJ1-4; tentatively, D is TRBD1 (6 bases). Trimming pared 10 bases from V and 4 bases from J, leaving 19 bases between. The CDR3 loop spans 15 amino acids. The V gene's germline CDR1 is MNHEY and CDR2 SVGAGI. CDR3 region: CATRLRTALNEKLFF. The CDR3 DNA reads as TGTGCCACCAGATTAAGGACAGCCCTTAATGAAAAACTGTTTTTT.

V is TRBV19 and J is TRBJ2-1; 12 bases align to TRBD2. The CDR3 totals 19 residues. CDR1 is LNHDA, CDR2 SQIVND, per germline (reference sequence). Trimming removed 5 bases from V and 5 bases from J; junction bases left unmatched: 16. CDR3 coding DNA: TGTGCCAGTAGTCCGACGCGACTAGCGGGGGCCCCTCGTAACAATGAGCAGTTCTTC. Translation: CASSPTRLAGAPRNNEQFF.

The table lists this clone with a count of one. The V and J genes are TRBV30 and TRBJ2-5, with D unclear. Per the germline V gene, CDR1 is GTSNPN and CDR2 is SVGIG (reference sequence). The CDR3 spans 13 residues. Trimming left V 5 bases short and J 1 base short, with 11 bases between. The CDR3 spells CAWGVGGQETQYF. CDR3 nucleotide sequence: TGTGCCTGGGGAGTGGGTGGCCAAGAGACCCAGTACTTC.

This clone was detected only once. The chain is built from TRBV6-1 and TRBJ2-5, with 8 bases that match TRBD2. With V trimmed by 4 bases and J by 2 bases, 0 bases remained unmatched. The CDR3 covers 13 residues. Germline CDR1 MNHNS, CDR2 SASEGT. CDR3 residues: CASSGGRQETQYF. Here the CDR3 DNA reads TGTGCCAGCAGTGGCGGGAGGCAAGAGACCCAGTACTTC.

This clone was seen just once. The CDR3 sequence is CASSLISPAGSYNEQFF. CDR3 DNA: TGTGCCAGCAGTTTGATTTCGCCCGCGGGCTCCTACAATGAGCAGTTCTTC. The chain carries TRBV28 and TRBJ2-1; possible D gene TRBD2, 5 bases. Germline assignment: CDR1 MDHEN and CDR2 SYDVKM. The length of the CDR3 is 17 residues. Trimming cost V 3 bases and J 0 bases, with 15 bases left between them.

The chain carries TRBV27 and TRBJ1-1, with D possibly being TRBD1 (5 bases). Germline CDR1 is MNHEY and CDR2 is SMNVEV (reference sequence). The CDR3 covers 14 residues. Trimming stripped 2 bases from V and 6 bases from J, with 13 bases between. The CDR3 nucleotides are TGTGCCAGCAGTTTAGGGACTATAAACGCTGAAGCTTTCTTT. As protein: CASSLGTINAEAFF.

V and J are TRBV29-1 and TRBJ1-1; D not resolved. Germline values: CDR1 SQVTM, CDR2 ANQGSEA. CDR3 length: 13 residues. V was pared by 6 bases and J by 0 bases, with 11 bases between. The DNA for the CDR3 is TGCAGCGTCAATAAACAATTGAACACTGAAGCTTTCTTT. It codes for CSVNKQLNTEAFF.

This chain joins TRBV15 and TRBJ1-1, with D possibly matching TRBD1 (5 bases). V lost 0 bases, J lost 2 bases, and 10 bases lay in between. This CDR3 spans 15 amino acids. Germline CDR1 LNHNV, CDR2 YYDKDF (reference sequence). This CDR3 reads CATSRDRQQNTEAFF. CDR3 nucleotides: TGTGCCACCAGCAGAGATCGACAGCAAAACACTGAAGCTTTCTTT.

The chain has TRBV5-1 and TRBJ1-1, with a possible D match to TRBD1 (6 bases). The CDR3 extends over 14 amino acids. The V gene lost 2 bases and the J gene lost 1 base, with 9 bases spanning the gap. Per the germline V gene, CDR1 is SGHRS and CDR2 is YFSETQ. The DNA for the CDR3 is TGCGCCAGCAGCTTCGGACAGAGGAACACTGAAGCTTTCTTT. Translated: CASSFGQRNTEAFF.